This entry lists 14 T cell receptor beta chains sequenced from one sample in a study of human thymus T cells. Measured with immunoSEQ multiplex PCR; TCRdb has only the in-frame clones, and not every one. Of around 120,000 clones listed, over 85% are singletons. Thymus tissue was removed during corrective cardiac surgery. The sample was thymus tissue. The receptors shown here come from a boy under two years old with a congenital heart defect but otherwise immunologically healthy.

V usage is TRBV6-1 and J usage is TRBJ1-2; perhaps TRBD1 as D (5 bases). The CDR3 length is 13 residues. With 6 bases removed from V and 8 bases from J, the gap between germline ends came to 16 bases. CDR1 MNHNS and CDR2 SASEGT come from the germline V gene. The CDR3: CASRIRGLGGYTF. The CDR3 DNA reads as TGTGCCAGCAGAATACGGGGCCTTGGGGGCTACACCTTC.

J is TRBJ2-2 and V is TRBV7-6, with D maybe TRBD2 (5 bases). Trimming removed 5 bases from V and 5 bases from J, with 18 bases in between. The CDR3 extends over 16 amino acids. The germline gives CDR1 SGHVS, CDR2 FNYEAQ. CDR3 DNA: TGTGCCAGCAGCGGTTGGGCCCCCGGGGAGACCGGGGAGCTGTTTTTT. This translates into CASSGWAPGETGELFF.

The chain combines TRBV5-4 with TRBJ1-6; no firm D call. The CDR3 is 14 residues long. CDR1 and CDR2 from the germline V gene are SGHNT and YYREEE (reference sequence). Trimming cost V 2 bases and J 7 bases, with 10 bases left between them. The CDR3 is CASSFDVANSPLHF. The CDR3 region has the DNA TGTGCCAGCAGCTTTGACGTAGCGAATTCACCCCTCCACTTT.

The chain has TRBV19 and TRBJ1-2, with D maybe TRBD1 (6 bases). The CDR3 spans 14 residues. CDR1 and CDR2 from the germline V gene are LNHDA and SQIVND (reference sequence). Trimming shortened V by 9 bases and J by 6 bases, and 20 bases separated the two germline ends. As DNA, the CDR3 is TGTGCCAGCACTCCGGGACACAGTAAAGATGGCTACACCTTC. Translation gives CASTPGHSKDGYTF.

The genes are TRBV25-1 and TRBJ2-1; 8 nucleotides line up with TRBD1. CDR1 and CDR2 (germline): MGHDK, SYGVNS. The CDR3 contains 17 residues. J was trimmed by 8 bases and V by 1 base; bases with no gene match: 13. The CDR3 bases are TGTGCCAGCAGTGAATTGGGGACAGGTGGATTCTTCCATGAGCAGTTCTTC. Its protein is CASSELGTGGFFHEQFF.

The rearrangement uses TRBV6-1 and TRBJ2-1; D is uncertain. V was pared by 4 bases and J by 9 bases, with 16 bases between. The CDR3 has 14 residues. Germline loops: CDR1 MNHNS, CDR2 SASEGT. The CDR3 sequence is CASSGRHRAGEQFF. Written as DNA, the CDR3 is TGTGCCAGCAGTGGCCGACATCGTGCTGGTGAGCAGTTCTTC.

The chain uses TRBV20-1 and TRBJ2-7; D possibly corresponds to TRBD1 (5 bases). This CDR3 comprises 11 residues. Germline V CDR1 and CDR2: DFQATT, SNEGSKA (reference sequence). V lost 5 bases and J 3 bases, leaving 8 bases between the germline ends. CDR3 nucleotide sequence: TGCAGTGCTGGGGCCCTCTACGAGCAGTACTTC. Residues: CSAGALYEQYF.

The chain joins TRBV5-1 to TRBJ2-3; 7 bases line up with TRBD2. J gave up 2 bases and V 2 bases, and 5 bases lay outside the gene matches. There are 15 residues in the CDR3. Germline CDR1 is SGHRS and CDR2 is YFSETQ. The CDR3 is CASSFGGTVTDTQYF. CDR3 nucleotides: TGCGCCAGCAGCTTCGGGGGGACCGTCACAGATACGCAGTATTTT.

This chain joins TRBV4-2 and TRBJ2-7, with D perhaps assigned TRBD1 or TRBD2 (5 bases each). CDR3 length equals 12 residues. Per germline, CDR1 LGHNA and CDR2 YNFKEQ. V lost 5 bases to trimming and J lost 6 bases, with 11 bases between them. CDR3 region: CASSGGTGEQYF. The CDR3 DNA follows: TGTGCCAGCAGCGGAGGCACAGGCGAGCAGTACTTC.

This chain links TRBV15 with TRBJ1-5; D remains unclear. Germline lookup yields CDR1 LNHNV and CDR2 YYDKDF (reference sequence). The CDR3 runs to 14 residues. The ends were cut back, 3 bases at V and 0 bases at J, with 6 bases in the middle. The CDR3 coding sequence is TGTGCCACCAGCAGTACACCTAGCAATCAGCCCCAGCATTTT. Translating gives CATSSTPSNQPQHF.

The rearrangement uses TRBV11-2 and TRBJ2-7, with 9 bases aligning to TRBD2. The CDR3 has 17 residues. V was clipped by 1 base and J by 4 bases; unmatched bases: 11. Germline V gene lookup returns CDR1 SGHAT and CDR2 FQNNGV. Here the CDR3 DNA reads TGTGCCAGCAGCTTAGTGGGTAGCGGGGGATCAAGGTACGAGCAGTACTTC. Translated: CASSLVGSGGSRYEQYF. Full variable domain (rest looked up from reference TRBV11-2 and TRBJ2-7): EAGVAQSPRYKIIEKRQSVAFWCNPISGHATLYWYQQILGQGPKLLIQFQNNGVVDDSQLPKDRFSAERLKGVDSTLKIQPAKLEDSAVYLCASSLVGSGGSRYEQYFGPGTRLTVT.

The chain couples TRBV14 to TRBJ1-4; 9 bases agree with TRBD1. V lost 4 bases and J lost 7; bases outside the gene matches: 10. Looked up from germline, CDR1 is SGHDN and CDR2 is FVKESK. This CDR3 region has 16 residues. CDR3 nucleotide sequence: TGTGCCAGCAGCCCCTCGGTTGGGACAGGGCTTGAAAAACTGTTTTTT. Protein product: CASSPSVGTGLEKLFF.

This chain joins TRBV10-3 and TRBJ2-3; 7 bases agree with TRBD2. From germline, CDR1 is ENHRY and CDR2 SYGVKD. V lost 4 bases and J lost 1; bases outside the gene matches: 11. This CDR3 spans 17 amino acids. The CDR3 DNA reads TGTGCCATCAGTGTGCGGAGGGGCGCGGGGGGCACAGATACGCAGTATTTT. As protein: CAISVRRGAGGTDTQYF.

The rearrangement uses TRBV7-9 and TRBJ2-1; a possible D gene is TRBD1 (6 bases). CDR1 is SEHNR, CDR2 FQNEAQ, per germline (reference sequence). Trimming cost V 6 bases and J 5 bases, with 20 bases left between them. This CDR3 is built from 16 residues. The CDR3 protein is CASSCRSRTVNNEQFF. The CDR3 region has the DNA TGTGCCAGCAGTTGCCGTAGCCGGACAGTCAACAATGAGCAGTTCTTC.